This T cell receptor (beta chain) was profiled in a study of blood T cell repertoires in COVID-19. Across the study: Acute and convalescent COVID-19 specimens originated in the United States, Italy and Spain. Sources were T cells, B-cell-depleted T cells, or PBMCs; the material itself was cDNA or gDNA.

Trimming cost V 6 bases and J 0 bases, with 12 bases left between them. CDR1 is MNHEY and CDR2 is SVGAGI in the germline V gene. The CDR3 has 15 residues. The study drew participants aged about 18 to 89 years from some 25 US areas. As processed by the authors: Amplifying reference gene primers gave estimates of nucleated cell counts. The table came from immunoSEQ multiplex PCR; TCRdb's copy has only in-frame clones and leaves some out. For V, J and clone size, that table is used; D and trimming come from the DNA. The sample yields 250,000 or so clones, about 90% seen once. This receptor was identified in a human donor in a cohort exposed to, infected with or recovered from COVID-19 (not recorded which). The donor label of this sample is uncertain. The chain links TRBV6-5 to TRBJ1-5, with D hard to call. Sequenced material: PBMCs or T cells enriched from blood (not recorded which). CDR3 sequence (DNA): TGTGCCAGCAGAAGTGGCAGGCATAGCAATCAGCCCCAGCATTTT. It specifies CASRSGRHSNQPQHF.